A single sample gave rise to the 16 T cell receptor beta chains below, sequenced in a study of T-cell memory formation after mild COVID-19. TCRdb called the 5' RACE reads again in MiXCR, with one record for every CDR3 protein. Seen here are hundreds of thousands of distinct CDR3 sequences, 20% observed once, and the top ten hold roughly 23%. Sequenced sample: PBMCs or a T cell subset sorted from them (not recorded which). The receptor source for this set is a man between 18 and 35 years old who had mild COVID-19 (a few samples of this study predate the infection). Cell type and time point are not known.

This clonotype has at least ten counts. The CDR3 sequence is CASSFGGTGVPPGEKLFF. Here the CDR3 DNA reads TGTGCCAGCAGCTTTGGCGGGACAGGGGTTCCGCCTGGTGAAAAACTGTTTTTT. V is TRBV7-3 and J is TRBJ1-4; 10 positions match TRBD1. Germline lookup yields CDR1 SGHTA and CDR2 FQGTGA. V dropped 3 bases and J dropped 7; count of bases not matched to a gene: 14. The CDR3 loop spans 18 amino acids.

This clonotype was detected only a few times. The chain uses TRBV10-3 and TRBJ2-7, with 8 bases fitting TRBD1. The CDR3 has 14 amino acids. With 0 bases clipped from V and 6 bases from J, the junction kept 4 bases outside the gene matches. CDR1 and CDR2 from the germline V gene are ENHRY and SYGVKD. Here the CDR3 reads CAISESSGGSEQYF. CDR3 nucleotides: TGTGCCATCAGTGAGTCTTCAGGGGGCAGCGAGCAGTACTTC.

In this sample, this clonotype turned up a few times. The gene calls are TRBV12-3 or TRBV12-4 and TRBJ2-3, with 9 bases identical to TRBD1. Trimming took 5 bases from V and 1 from J; bases not matched to a gene: 4. CDR3 length equals 15 residues. CDR3 sequence: CASSRTGGRTDTQYF. The CDR3 region has the DNA TGTGCCAGCAGTCGTACAGGGGGCCGCACAGATACGCAGTATTTT.

This clonotype was counted a few times. The chain employs TRBV12-3 or TRBV12-4 and TRBJ1-1, with a weak D call TRBD1 (6 bases). Trimming removed 2 bases from V and 6 bases from J, with 10 bases in between. This CDR3 has 13 amino acids. DNA of the CDR3: TGTGCCAGCAGTTTACAGGGGCGGGCTGAAGCTTTCTTT. This translates into CASSLQGRAEAFF.

This clonotype was seen only a few times. V and J are TRBV2 and TRBJ2-5; 10 nucleotides match TRBD2. The CDR3 has 15 amino acids. Trimming at V came to 7 bases and at J to 1 base, leaving 6 bases not matched to a gene. Germline V gene lookup returns CDR1 SNHLY and CDR2 FYNNEI. The CDR3 protein is CASIPSGGRQETQYF. Written as DNA, the CDR3 is TGTGCCAGCATCCCTAGCGGGGGCCGCCAAGAGACCCAGTACTTC.

The chain couples TRBV6-1 to TRBJ2-1; the match to TRBD2 covers 11 bases. J lost 0 bases, V lost 7 bases, and 8 bases had no gene match. Germline V lookup: CDR1 MNHNS, CDR2 SASEGT. The CDR3 contains 17 residues. CDR3 DNA sequence: TGTGCCAGCAATTCTGGACTAGCGGGCTACTCCTACAATGAGCAGTTCTTC. It yields the protein CASNSGLAGYSYNEQFF.

The sample holds many counts of this clonotype. The CDR3 loop is CASSSAPGQTSPLHF. The CDR3, as DNA: TGTGCCAGCAGCTCAGCCCCGGGACAGACCTCACCCCTCCACTTT. V usage is TRBV5-6 and J usage is TRBJ1-6; 7 bases are a match to TRBD1. V was pared by 3 bases and J by 10 bases, with 10 bases of the junction left unmatched. Germline V gives CDR1 SGHDT, CDR2 YYEEEE. The CDR3 runs to 15 residues.

This clonotype showed up just a few times. The gene calls are TRBV27 and TRBJ1-2, with 7 nucleotides matching TRBD1. Germline CDR1 MNHEY, CDR2 SMNVEV (reference sequence). CDR3 size: 14 residues. The junction had 6 bases not matched to a gene; V was cut back by 4 bases and J by 4 bases. The CDR3 reads CASSSYRGGYGYTF. The DNA of the CDR3 is TGTGCCAGCAGTTCCTACAGGGGAGGCTATGGCTACACCTTC.

This clonotype has more than one count but fewer than ten. This chain uses TRBV28 with TRBJ2-3; D is unresolved. In germline, CDR1 is MDHEN, CDR2 SYDVKM. The CDR3 totals 14 residues. Trimming left V 5 bases short and J 0 bases short, with 9 bases between. The CDR3 here is CASSLPRSTDTQYF. CDR3 DNA sequence: TGTGCCAGCAGTCTACCGAGGAGCACAGATACGCAGTATTTT.

The chain combines TRBV12-3 or TRBV12-4 with TRBJ2-5; D may be TRBD2 (5 bases). Trimming left V 6 bases short and J 1 base short, with 12 bases between. The CDR3 totals 14 residues. The CDR3 DNA is TGTGCCAGCAGATATACCGGGGTCCAAGAGACCCAGTACTTC. It specifies CASRYTGVQETQYF.

The V gene is TRBV20-1, the J gene TRBJ1-2, with D tentatively TRBD1 (6 bases). Germline CDR1 reads DFQATT; CDR2 reads SNEGSKA (reference sequence). The CDR3 sequence is 12 residues long. The DNA for the CDR3 is TGCAGGACCGACAGGCCTAACTATGGCTACACCTTC. Protein product: CRTDRPNYGYTF.

For this clonotype: At one of its ends the junction is not consistent with the germline gene, which may arise from a read error. This chain connects TRBV6-1 to TRBJ2-1; 12 nucleotides align to TRBD2. CDR3 length: 12 residues. The germline gives CDR1 MNHNS, CDR2 SASEGT. The CDR3 DNA is TGTGCCAGCAGGTCACTAGCGGGGGGAAGAATCTTC. It codes for CASRSLAGGRIF.

The V and J genes are TRBV7-2 and TRBJ2-2; D is perhaps TRBD1 (6 bases). Trimming took off 5 bases at V and 10 bases at J, with 17 bases between the two ends. The CDR3 runs to 14 residues. CDR1 is SGHTA, CDR2 FQGNSA, per germline. DNA of the CDR3: TGTGCCAGCAGCCCCCGACAGGCCCTCGCGGAGCTGTTTTTT. Protein sequence: CASSPRQALAELFF.

This clonotype occurred a few times. The V call is TRBV20-1, the J call TRBJ2-1, with 9 bases aligning to TRBD2. CDR3 length equals 15 residues. The germline V gene encodes CDR1 DFQATT and CDR2 SNEGSKA (reference sequence). Trimming at V came to 7 bases and at J to 3 bases, leaving 10 bases not matched to a gene. The CDR3 is CSGRSGGPIYNEQFF. The CDR3 nucleotides read TGCAGTGGTAGGAGCGGGGGGCCCATCTACAATGAGCAGTTCTTC.

The V call is TRBV10-3, the J call TRBJ2-5; 11 bases line up with TRBD2. V dropped 0 bases and J dropped 2; count of bases not matched to a gene: 2. This CDR3 spans 16 amino acids. Germline V lookup: CDR1 ENHRY, CDR2 SYGVKD. CDR3 in DNA: TGTGCCATCAGTGAGTCGAGACTAGCGGGGCAAGAGACCCAGTACTTC. This encodes CAISESRLAGQETQYF.

The gene calls are TRBV3-1 and TRBJ2-3; TRBD2 agrees at 7 bases. The V gene's germline CDR1 is LGHDT and CDR2 YNNKEL (reference sequence). With V trimmed by 4 bases and J by 4 bases, 8 bases remained unmatched. The CDR3 is made up of 15 amino acids. CDR3 sequence (DNA): TGTGCCAGCAGCCCTAGCGGAGGGTTTCCAGATACGCAGTATTTT. This gives the protein CASSPSGGFPDTQYF.